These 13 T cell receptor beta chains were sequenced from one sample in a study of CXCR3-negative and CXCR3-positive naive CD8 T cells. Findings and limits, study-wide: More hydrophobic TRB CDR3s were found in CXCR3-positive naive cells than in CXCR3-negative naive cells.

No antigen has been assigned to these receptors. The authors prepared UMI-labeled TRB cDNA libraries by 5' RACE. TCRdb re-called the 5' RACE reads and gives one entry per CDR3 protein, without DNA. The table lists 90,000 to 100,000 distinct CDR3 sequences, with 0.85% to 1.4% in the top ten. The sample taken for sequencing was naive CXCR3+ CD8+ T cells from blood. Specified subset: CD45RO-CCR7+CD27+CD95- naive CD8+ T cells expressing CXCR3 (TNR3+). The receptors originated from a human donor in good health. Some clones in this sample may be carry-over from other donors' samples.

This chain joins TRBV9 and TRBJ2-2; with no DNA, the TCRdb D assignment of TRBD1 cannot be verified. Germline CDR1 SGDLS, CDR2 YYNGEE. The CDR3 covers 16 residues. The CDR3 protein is CASSVGAGASTGELFF.

CDR3 amino acids: CASESGQGISGYGYTF. The chain recombines TRBV28 with TRBJ1-2; TCRdb gives TRBD1 as the D gene, but with no DNA this cannot be confirmed. The V gene's germline CDR1 is MDHEN and CDR2 SYDVKM. This CDR3 comprises 16 residues.

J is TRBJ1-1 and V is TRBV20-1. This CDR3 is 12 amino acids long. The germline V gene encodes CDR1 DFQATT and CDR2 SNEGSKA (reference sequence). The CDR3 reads CSLGVGDTEAFF.

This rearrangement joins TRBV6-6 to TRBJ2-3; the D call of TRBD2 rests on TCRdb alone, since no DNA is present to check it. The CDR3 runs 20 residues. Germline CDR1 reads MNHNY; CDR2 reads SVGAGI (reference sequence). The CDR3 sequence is CASSYRVERGGPLSTDTQYF.

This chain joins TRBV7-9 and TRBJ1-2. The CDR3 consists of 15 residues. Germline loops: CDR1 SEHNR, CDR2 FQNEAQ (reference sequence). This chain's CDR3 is CASSLARQGSWGYTF.

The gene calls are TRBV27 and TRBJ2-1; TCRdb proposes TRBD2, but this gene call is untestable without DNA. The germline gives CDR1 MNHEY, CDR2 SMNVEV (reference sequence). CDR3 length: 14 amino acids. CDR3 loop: CASGSGLQHNEQFF.

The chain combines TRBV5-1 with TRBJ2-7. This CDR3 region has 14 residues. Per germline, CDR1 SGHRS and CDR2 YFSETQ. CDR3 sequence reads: CASSLKDSYYEQYF.

The CDR3 sequence is CASSQVPRGYTDTQYF. The chain employs TRBV14 and TRBJ2-3; without DNA, the TCRdb call of TRBD1 cannot be checked. The germline V gene has CDR1 SGHDN and CDR2 FVKESK. The CDR3 runs to 16 residues.

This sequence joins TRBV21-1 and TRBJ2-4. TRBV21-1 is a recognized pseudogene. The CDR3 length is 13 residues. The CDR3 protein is CASSKRPKNIQYF.

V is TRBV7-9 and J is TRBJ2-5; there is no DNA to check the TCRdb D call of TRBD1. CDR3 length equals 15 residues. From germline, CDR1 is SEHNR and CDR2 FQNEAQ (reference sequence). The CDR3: CASSLPWTGLETQYF. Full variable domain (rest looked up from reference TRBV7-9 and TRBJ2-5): DTGVSQNPRHKITKRGQNVTFRCDPISEHNRLYWYRQTLGQGPEFLTYFQNEAQLEKSRLLSDRFSAERPKGSFSTLEIQRTEQGDSAMYLCASSLPWTGLETQYFGPGTRLLVL.

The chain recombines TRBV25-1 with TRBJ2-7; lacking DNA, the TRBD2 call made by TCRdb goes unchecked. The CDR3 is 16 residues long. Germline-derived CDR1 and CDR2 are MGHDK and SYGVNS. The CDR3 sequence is CASSGTSGDLFYEQYF.

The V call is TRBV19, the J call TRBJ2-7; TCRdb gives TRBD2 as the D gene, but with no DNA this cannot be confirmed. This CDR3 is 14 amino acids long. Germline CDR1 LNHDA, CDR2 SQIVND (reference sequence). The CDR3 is CASRFSGGAYEQYF.

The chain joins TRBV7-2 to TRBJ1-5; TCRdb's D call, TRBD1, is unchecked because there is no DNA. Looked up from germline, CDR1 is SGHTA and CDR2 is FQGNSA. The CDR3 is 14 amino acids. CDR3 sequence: CASSLGAGGQPQHF.